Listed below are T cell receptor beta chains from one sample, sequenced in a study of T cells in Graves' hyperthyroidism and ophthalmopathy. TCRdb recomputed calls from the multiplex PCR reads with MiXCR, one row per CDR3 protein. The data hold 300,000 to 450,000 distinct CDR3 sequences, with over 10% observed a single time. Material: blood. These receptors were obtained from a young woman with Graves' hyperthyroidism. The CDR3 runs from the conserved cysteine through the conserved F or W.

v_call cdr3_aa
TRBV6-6 CASSYITSGGQETQYF
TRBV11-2 CASSLGWDGTSYEQYF
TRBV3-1 CASSPGGRHQPQHF
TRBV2 CASSPGTGGGQPQHF
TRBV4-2 CASSQDRRGVHSGNTIYF
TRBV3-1 CASSPGFQETQYF
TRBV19 CASSTRAGQPQHF
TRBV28 CASSFPGYARAFF
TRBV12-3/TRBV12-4 CASRNSLAGGGTQYF
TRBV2 CASLPSGSTGNTIYF
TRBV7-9 CASSPSDGIYGYTF
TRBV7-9 CASSLEVQETQYF
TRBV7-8 CASSTPRDTDLFTQYF
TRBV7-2 CASSRYSSFTTDTQYF
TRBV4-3 CASSQGGSSGPSTDTQYF
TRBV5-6 CASGSMTYNEQFF
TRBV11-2 CASSPGTAYGYTF
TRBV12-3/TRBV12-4 CASNPQGRNEQFF
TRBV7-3 CASSSGLQTSHEQYF
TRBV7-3 CASALASSTDTQYF
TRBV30 CAWSPTLETQYF
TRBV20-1 CSAPRTHSSYEQYF
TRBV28 CASRAGGSGADTQYF
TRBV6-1 CASRKAGGGNSNQPQHF
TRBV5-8 CASSLVDRGETQYF
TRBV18 CASSQPLGQEQETQYF
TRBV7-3 CASSPSPAGRGGYTF
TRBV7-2 CASSLGVANEKLFF
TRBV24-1 CAKPRGTEGDTEAFF
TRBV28 CASRFKDSTGTGLYGYTF
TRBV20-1 CSARDGGTSGGALNNEQFF
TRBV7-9 CASRLLPSRTDTQYF
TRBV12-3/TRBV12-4 CASRTTAGNTIYF
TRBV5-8 CASSLGGQGTRSNQPQHF
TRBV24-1 CATSGPMGKSNYGYTF
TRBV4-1 CASSQDPWGANEKLFF
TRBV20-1 CSASSLQETQYF
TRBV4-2 CASSQDPRETQYF
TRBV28 CASSWGTGGEEKLFF
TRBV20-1 CSARGTGVGDTEAFF
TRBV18 CASSINPGTGGANDEQYF
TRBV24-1 CATSDLLGDTQYF
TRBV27 CASSWTSGATAQYF
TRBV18 CASSPPAARDTDTQYF
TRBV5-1 CASSLVYRGNTEAFF
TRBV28 CASCKPRDSEAFF
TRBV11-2 CASSPDRGLSNEQFF
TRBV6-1 CASSESSGSSYEQYF
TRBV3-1 CASSQTGSGYTF
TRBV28 CASSQITEAFF
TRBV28 CASRGGLTDTQYF
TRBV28 CASRRSSRGLATSYEQYF
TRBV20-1 CSANDRGNYGYTF